This is a list of T cell receptor beta chains from one sample in a study of T cells in Graves' hyperthyroidism and ophthalmopathy. TCRdb itself ran the multiplex PCR reads through MiXCR, one entry per CDR3 protein. The table records around 580,000 distinct CDR3 sequences, 46% of them present only once. Sequencing used peripheral blood or thyroid tissue (not recorded which). Receptors originate from a woman aged 18-35 years with Graves' hyperthyroidism. The CDR3 runs from the conserved cysteine through the conserved F or W. Each record gives: V gene, D gene, J gene, clone size, CDR3 protein, CDR3 DNA. A D gene is named only where the DNA matches it firmly. Some rows mark clone size as missing; the rest say once, few, many or name a class of expanded clone.

>TRBV10-3|NA|TRBJ1-2|few
CAISESPRSNNYGYTF
TGTGCCATCAGTGAGTCGCCGCGCAGCAACAACTATGGCTACACCTTC
>TRBV6-5|NA|TRBJ2-5|many
CASTQQGGRGTQYF
TGTGCCAGCACCCAACAGGGTGGTAGAGGGACCCAGTACTTC
>TRBV6-1|TRBD1|TRBJ1-2|NA
CASGQGVSNYGYTF
TGTGCCAGCGGACAGGGTGTGTCTAACTATGGCTACACCTTC
>TRBV5-1|NA|TRBJ1-6|NA
CASSSIGGYNSPLHF
TGCGCCAGCAGCTCTATCGGCGGATACAATTCACCCCTCCACTTT
>TRBV12-3/TRBV12-4|NA|TRBJ2-1|NA
CASSLRGVSNEQFF
TGTGCCAGCAGTTTACGAGGGGTGAGCAATGAGCAGTTCTTC
>TRBV12-3/TRBV12-4|TRBD1|TRBJ1-4|NA
CASSRDRNNEKLFF
TGTGCCAGCAGCAGGGACAGAAATAATGAAAAACTGTTTTTT
>TRBV2|NA|TRBJ1-1|many
CASSVRGAWVEAFF
TGTGCCAGCAGTGTCCGGGGGGCTTGGGTTGAAGCTTTCTTT
>TRBV20-1|TRBD1|TRBJ1-1|many
CSAAFDRETEAFF
TGCAGTGCTGCCTTCGACAGGGAAACTGAAGCTTTCTTT
>TRBV2|TRBD2|TRBJ2-7|NA
CASSAREREYEQYF
TGTGCCAGCAGTGCTAGAGAGCGGGAGTACGAGCAGTACTTC
>TRBV7-2|TRBD1|TRBJ2-7|NA
CASWVPGQGIDEQYF
TGTGCCAGCTGGGTACCGGGACAGGGTATCGACGAGCAGTACTTC
>TRBV20-1|NA|TRBJ1-3|many
CSVASPSRNTIYF
TGCAGTGTCGCCAGTCCCTCTAGAAACACCATATATTTT
>TRBV29-1|NA|TRBJ1-2|NA
CSSHRVQTNYGYTF
TGCAGCAGTCACAGGGTCCAAACCAACTATGGCTACACCTTC
>TRBV24-1|NA|TRBJ2-3|few
CATADGESGTDTQYF
TGTGCCACCGCCGATGGGGAGTCGGGAACAGATACGCAGTATTTT
>TRBV7-2|TRBD1|TRBJ2-7|NA
CASSLAGTGRSYEQYF
TGTGCCAGCAGCTTAGCCGGGACAGGTAGATCCTACGAGCAGTACTTC
>TRBV6-2/TRBV6-3|NA|TRBJ1-1|many
CASSYRGAEAFF
TGTGCCAGCAGTTACCGAGGGGCTGAAGCTTTCTTT
>TRBV29-1|NA|TRBJ1-5|NA
CSVEEPGDGNQPQHF
TGCAGCGTTGAAGAGCCCGGGGACGGCAATCAGCCCCAGCATTTT
>TRBV12-3/TRBV12-4|NA|TRBJ2-7|many
CASSPGDRFPYEQYF
TGTGCCAGCAGTCCGGGGGACAGATTCCCCTACGAGCAGTACTTC
>TRBV7-9|TRBD2|TRBJ2-5|NA
CASSPGLAGVEETQYF
TGCGCCAGCAGCCCGGGACTAGCGGGAGTCGAGGAGACCCAGTACTTC
>TRBV14|TRBD1|TRBJ1-5|few
CASSQTTGGSQPQHF
TGTGCCAGCAGCCAGACTACAGGGGGGAGTCAGCCCCAGCATTTT
>TRBV25-1|NA|TRBJ1-2|NA
CASSELGSYGYTF
TGTGCCAGCAGTGAACTAGGGTCCTATGGCTACACCTTC
>TRBV9|TRBD1|TRBJ1-2|many
CASSATGGYTF
TGTGCCAGCAGCGCTACAGGGGGGTACACCTTC
>TRBV7-9|TRBD2|TRBJ2-2|NA
CASSFLGGRVGELFF
TGTGCCAGCAGCTTTCTCGGCGGGAGGGTCGGGGAGCTGTTTTTT
>TRBV27|TRBD1|TRBJ1-5|many
CASSLRGQGQPQHF
TGTGCCAGCAGTTTAAGGGGGCAAGGACAGCCCCAGCATTTT
>TRBV29-1|TRBD2|TRBJ2-7|NA
CSVESGIEYEQYF
TGCAGCGTTGAAAGCGGGATTGAATACGAGCAGTACTTC
>TRBV7-6|TRBD2|TRBJ2-7|many
CASSSGIYEQYF
TGTGCCAGCAGTAGCGGGATCTACGAGCAGTACTTC
>TRBV29-1|NA|TRBJ2-5|once
CSVQETQYF
TGCAGCGTACAAGAGACCCAGTACTTC
>TRBV11-2|NA|TRBJ1-6|many
CASSPLGGGSPLHF
TGTGCCAGCAGCCCGCTAGGCGGAGGATCACCCCTCCACTTT
>TRBV29-1|NA|TRBJ1-2|NA
CSVSSGGLNYGYTF
TGCAGCGTCTCTAGCGGGGGCCTTAACTATGGCTACACCTTC
>TRBV9|TRBD1|TRBJ1-2|NA
CASSPGGGGTGYGYTF
TGTGCCAGCAGCCCAGGAGGGGGCGGGACAGGCTATGGCTACACCTTC